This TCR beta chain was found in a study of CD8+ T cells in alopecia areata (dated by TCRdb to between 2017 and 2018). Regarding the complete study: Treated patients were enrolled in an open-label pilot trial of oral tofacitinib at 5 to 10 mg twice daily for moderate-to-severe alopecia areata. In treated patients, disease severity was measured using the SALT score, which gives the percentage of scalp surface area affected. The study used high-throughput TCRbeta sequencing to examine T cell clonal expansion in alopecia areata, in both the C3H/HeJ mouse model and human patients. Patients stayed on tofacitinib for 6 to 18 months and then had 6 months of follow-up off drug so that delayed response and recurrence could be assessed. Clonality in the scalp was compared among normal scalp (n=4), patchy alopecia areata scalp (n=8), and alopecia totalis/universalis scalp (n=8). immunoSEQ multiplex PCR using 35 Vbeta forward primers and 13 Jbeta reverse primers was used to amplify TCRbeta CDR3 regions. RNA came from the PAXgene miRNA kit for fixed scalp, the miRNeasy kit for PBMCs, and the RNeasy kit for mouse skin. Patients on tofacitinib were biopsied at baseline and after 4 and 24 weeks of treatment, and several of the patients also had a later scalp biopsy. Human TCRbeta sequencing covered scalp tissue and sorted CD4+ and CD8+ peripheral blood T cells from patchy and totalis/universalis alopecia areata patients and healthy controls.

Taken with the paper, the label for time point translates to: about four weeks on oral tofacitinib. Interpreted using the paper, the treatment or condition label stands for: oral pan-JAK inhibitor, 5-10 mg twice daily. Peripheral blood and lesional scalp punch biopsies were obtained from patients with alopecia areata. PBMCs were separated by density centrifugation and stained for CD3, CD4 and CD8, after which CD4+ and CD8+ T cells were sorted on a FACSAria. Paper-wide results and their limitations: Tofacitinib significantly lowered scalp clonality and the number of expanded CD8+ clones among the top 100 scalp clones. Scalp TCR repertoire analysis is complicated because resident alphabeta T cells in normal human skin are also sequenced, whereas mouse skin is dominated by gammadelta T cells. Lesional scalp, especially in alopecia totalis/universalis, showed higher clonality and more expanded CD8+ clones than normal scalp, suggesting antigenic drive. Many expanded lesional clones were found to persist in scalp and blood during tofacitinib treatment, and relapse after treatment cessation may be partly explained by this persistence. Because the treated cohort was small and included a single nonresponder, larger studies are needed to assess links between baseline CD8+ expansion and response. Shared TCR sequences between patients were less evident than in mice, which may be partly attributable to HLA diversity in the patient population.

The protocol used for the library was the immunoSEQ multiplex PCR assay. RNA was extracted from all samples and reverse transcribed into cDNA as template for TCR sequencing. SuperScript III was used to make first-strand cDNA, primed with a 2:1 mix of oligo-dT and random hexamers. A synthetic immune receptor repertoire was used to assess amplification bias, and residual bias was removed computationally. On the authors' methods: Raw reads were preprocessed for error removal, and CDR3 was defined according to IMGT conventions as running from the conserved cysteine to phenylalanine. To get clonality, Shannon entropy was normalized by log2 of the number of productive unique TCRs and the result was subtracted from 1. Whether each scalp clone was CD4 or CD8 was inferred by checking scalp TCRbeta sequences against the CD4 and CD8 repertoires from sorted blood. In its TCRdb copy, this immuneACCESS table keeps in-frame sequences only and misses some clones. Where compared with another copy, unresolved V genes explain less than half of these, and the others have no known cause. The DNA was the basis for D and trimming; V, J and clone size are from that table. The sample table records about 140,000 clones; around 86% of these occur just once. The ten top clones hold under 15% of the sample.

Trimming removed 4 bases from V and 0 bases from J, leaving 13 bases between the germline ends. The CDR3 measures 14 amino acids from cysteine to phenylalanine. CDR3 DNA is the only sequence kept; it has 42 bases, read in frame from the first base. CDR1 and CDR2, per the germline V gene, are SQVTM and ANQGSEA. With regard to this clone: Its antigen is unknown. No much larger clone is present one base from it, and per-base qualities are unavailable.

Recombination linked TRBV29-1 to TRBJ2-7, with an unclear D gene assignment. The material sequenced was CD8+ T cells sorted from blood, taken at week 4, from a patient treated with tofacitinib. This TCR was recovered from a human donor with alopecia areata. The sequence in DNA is TGCAGCGTTGTCCTTGGGTGGAGCTCCTACGAGCAGTACTTC. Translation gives CSVVLGWSSYEQYF.